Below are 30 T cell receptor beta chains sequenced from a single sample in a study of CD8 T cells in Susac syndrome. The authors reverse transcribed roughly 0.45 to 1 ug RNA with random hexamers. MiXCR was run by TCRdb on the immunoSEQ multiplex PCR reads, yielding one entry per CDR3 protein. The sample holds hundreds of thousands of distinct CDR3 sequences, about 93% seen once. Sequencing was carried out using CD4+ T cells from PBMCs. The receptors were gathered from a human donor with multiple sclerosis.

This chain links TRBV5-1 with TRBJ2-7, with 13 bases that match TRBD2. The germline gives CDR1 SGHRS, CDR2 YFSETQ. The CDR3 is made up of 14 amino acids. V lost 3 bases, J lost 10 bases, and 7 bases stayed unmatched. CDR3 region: CASSSGTSGTEQYV. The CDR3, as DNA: TGCGCCAGCAGCTCCGGGACTAGCGGGACGGAACAGTACGTC.

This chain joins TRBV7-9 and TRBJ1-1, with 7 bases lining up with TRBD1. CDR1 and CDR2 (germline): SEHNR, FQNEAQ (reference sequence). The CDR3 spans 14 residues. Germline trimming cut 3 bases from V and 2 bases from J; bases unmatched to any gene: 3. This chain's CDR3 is CASSFGQANTEAFF. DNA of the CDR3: TGTGCCAGCAGCTTCGGACAGGCAAACACTGAAGCTTTCTTT.

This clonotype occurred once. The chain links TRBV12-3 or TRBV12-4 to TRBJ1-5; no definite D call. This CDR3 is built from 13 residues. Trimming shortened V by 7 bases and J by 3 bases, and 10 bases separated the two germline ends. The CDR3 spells CASTLGFNQPQHF. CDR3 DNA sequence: TGTGCCAGCACCTTGGGGTTCAATCAGCCCCAGCATTTT.

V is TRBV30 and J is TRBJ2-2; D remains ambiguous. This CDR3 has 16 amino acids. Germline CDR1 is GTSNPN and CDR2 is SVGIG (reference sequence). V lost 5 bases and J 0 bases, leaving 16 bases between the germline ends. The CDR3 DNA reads TGTGCCTGGGGGGAACTGGGAAGGCCGAACACCGGGGAGCTGTTTTTT. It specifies CAWGELGRPNTGELFF.

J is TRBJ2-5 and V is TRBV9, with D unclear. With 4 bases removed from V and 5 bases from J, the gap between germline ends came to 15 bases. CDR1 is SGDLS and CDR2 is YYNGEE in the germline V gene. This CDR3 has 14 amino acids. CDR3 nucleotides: TGTGCCAGCAGCTCCAGAATAGGCCAGGAGACCCAGTACTTC. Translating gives CASSSRIGQETQYF. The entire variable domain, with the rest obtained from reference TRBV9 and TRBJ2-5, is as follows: DSGVTQTPKHLITATGQRVTLRCSPRSGDLSVYWYQQSLDQGLQFLIQYYNGEERAKGNILERFSAQQFPDLHSELNLSSLELGDSALYFCASSSRIGQETQYFGPGTRLLVL.

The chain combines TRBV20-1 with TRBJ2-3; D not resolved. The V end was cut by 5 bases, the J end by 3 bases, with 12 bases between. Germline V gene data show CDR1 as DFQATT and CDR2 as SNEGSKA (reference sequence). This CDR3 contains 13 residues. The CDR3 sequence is CSARGHQTDTQYF. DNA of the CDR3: TGCAGTGCTCGAGGCCACCAGACAGATACGCAGTATTTT.

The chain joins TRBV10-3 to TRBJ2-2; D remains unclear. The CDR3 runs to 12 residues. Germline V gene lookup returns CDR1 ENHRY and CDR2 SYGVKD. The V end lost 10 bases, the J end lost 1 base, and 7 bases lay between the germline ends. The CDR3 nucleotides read TGTGCCACCGCCTTGAACACCGGGGAGCTGTTTTTT. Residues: CATALNTGELFF.

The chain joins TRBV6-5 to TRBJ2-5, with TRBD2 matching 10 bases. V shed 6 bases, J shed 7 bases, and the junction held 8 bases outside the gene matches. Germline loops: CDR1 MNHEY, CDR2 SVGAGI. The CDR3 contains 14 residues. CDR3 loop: CASRPGLAVLTQYF. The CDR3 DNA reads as TGTGCCAGCAGACCAGGACTAGCGGTCTTGACCCAGTACTTC.

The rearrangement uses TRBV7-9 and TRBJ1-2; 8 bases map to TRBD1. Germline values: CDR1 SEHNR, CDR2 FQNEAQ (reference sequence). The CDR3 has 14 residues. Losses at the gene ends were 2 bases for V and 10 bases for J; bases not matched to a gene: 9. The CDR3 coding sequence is TGTGCCAGCAGCTTAAACTTCAGGGGGCGGGACTACACCTTC. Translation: CASSLNFRGRDYTF.

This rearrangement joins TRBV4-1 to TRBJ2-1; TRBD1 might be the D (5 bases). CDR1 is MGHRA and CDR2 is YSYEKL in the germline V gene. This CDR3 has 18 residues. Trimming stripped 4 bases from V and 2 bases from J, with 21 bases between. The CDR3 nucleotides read TGCGCCAGCAGCCTAACAAGAGACAAACAGGCACCCTACAATGAGCAGTTCTTC. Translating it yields CASSLTRDKQAPYNEQFF.

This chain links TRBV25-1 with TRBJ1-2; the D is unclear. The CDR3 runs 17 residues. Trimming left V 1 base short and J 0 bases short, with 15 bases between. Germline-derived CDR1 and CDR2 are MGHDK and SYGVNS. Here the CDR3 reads CASSESRGFLPNYGYTF. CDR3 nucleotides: TGTGCCAGCAGTGAATCGAGAGGGTTCCTACCTAACTATGGCTACACCTTC.

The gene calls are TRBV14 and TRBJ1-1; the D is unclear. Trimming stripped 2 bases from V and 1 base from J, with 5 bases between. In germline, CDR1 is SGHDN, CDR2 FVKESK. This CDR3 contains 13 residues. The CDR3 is CASSQQRNTEAFF. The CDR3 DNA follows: TGTGCCAGCAGCCAACAGAGGAACACTGAAGCTTTCTTT.

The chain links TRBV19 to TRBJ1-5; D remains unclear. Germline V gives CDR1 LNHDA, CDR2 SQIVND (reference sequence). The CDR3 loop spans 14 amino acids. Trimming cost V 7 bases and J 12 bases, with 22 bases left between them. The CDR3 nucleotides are TGTGCCAGTACCAACCCGAGTCCCGGGTTTCTCCAGCATTTT. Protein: CASTNPSPGFLQHF.

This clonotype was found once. The CDR3 bases are TGTGCCATCAACGACCCAGGGTACTATGGCTACACCTTC. It codes for CAINDPGYYGYTF. The J gene is TRBJ1-2, the V gene TRBV10-3; D might be TRBD1 (5 bases). Trimming pared 7 bases from V and 3 bases from J, leaving 12 bases between. The CDR3 length is 13 residues. Germline V gives CDR1 ENHRY, CDR2 SYGVKD.

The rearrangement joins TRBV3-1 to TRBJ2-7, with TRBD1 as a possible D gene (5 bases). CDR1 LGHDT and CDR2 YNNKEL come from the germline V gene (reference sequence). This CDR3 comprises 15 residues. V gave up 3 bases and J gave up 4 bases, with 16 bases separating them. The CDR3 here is CASSQTANPSYEQYF. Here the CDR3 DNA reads TGTGCCAGCAGCCAGACAGCTAATCCGTCTTACGAGCAGTACTTC.

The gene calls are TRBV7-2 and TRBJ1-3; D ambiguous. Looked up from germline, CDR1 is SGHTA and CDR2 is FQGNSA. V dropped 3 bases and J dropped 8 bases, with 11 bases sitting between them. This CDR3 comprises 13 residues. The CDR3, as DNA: TGTGCCAGCAGCTTCCGAGTGCCAGACACCATATATTTT. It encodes CASSFRVPDTIYF.

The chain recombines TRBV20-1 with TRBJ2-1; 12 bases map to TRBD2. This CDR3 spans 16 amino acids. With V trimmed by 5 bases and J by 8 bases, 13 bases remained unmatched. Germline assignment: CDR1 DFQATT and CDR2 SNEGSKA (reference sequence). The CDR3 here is CSASPTSGGLLDEQFF. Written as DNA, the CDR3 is TGCAGTGCTTCCCCGACTAGCGGGGGCCTGTTGGATGAGCAGTTCTTC.

This chain's CDR3 is CASSTTNTDTQYF. The CDR3 DNA reads TGTGCCAGTAGTACGACGAACACAGATACGCAGTATTTT. The chain joins TRBV19 to TRBJ2-3; D remains ambiguous. The V and J ends lost 4 bases and 2 bases respectively, with 7 bases between them. CDR3 length: 13 amino acids. CDR1 LNHDA and CDR2 SQIVND come from the germline V gene (reference sequence).

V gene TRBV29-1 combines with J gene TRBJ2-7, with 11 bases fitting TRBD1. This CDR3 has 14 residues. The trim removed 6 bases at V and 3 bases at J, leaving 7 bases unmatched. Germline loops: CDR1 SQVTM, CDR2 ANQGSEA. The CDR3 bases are TGCAGCGTCCGGCGCGGGACAGGGGGCTACGAGCAGTACTTC. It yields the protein CSVRRGTGGYEQYF.

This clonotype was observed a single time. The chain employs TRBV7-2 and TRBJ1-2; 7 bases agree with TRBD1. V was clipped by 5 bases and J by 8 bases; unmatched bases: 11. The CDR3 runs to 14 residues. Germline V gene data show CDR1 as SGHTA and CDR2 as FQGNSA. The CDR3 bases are TGTGCCAGCAGCAACCCACAGGGGCGTTTCGGCTACACCTTC. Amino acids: CASSNPQGRFGYTF.

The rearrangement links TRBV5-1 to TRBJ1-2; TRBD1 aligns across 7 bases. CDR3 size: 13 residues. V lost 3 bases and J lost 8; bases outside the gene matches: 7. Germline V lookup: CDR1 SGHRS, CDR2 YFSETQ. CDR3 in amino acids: CASSYEAGGGYTF. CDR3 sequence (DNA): TGCGCCAGCAGCTACGAAGCAGGGGGAGGCTACACCTTC.

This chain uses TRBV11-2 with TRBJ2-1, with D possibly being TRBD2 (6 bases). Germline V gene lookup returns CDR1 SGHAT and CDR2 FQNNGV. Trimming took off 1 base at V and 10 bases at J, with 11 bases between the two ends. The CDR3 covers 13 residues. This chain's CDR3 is CASSLAAGREQFF. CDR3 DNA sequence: TGTGCCAGCAGCTTAGCGGCGGGAAGGGAGCAGTTCTTC.

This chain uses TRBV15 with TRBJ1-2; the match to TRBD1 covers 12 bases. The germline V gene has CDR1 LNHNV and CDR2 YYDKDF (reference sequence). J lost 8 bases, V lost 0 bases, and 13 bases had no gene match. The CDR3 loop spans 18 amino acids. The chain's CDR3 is CATSRDQFVGQGAKGYTF. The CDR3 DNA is TGTGCCACCAGCAGAGATCAATTTGTGGGACAGGGGGCCAAAGGCTACACCTTC.

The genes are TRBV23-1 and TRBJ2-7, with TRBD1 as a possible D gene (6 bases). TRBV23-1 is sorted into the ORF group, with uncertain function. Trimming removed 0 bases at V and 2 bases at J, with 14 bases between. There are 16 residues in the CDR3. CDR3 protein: CASSQSKQGRAYEQYV. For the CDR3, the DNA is TGCGCCAGCAGTCAATCTAAACAGGGTAGGGCCTACGAGCAGTACGTC.

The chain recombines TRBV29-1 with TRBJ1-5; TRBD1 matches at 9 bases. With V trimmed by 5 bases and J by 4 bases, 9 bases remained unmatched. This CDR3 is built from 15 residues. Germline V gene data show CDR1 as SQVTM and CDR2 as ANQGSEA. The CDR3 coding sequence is TGCAGCGTTTACGCCGGGACAGGGAGGAATCAGCCCCAGCATTTT. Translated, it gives CSVYAGTGRNQPQHF.

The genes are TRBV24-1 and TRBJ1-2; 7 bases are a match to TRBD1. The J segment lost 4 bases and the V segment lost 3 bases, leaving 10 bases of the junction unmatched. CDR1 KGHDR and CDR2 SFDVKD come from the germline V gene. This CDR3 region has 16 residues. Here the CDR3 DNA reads TGTGCCACCAGTGATGGCGGACAGGTAGGGAGCTATGGCTACACCTTC. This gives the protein CATSDGGQVGSYGYTF.

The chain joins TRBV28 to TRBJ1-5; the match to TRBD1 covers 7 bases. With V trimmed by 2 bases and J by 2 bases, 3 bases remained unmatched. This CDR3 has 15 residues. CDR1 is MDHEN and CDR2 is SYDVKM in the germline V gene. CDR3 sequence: CASSLPGGGNQPQHF. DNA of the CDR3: TGTGCCAGCAGTTTACCAGGGGGGGGCAATCAGCCCCAGCATTTT. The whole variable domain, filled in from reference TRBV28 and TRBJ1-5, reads DVKVTQSSRYLVKRTGEKVFLECVQDMDHENMFWYRQDPGLGLRLIYFSYDVKMKEKGDIPEGYSVSREKKERFSLILESASTNQTSMYLCASSLPGGGNQPQHFGDGTRLSIL.

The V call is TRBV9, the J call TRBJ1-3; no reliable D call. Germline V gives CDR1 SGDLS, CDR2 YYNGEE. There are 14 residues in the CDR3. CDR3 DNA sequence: TGTGGGAGCAGCGTAGGAGGGAATGGAAACACCATATATTTT. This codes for CGSSVGGNGNTIYF.

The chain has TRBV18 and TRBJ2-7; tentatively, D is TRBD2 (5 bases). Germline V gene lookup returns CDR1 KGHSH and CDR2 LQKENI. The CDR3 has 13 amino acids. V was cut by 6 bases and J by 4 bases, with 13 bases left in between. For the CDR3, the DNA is TGTGCCAGCTCCGAGGGCAGTGAGTACGAGCAGTACGTC. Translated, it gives CASSEGSEYEQYV.

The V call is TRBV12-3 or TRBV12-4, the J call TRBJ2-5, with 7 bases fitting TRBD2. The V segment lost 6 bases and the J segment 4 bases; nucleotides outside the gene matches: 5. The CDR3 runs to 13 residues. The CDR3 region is CASRSSGAETQYF. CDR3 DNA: TGTGCCAGCAGGTCAAGCGGGGCAGAGACCCAGTACTTC.